Shown below are 15 T cell receptor beta chains from a single sample sequenced in a study of T cells in narcolepsy. Produced via immunoSEQ multiplex PCR; TCRdb's table is partial and in-frame only. Of about 40,000 clones listed, about nine tenths were seen once; the top ten hold roughly 1.2%. The sequenced sample consisted of CD45RA- memory CD4+ T cells from PBMCs. The receptors here all came from a human donor with narcolepsy.

The chain recombines TRBV14 with TRBJ1-2; TRBD1 is a possible D gene (6 bases). CDR1 and CDR2 from the germline V gene are SGHDN and FVKESK. This CDR3 is 13 amino acids long. Trimming pared 6 bases from V and 7 bases from J, leaving 15 bases between. The CDR3 is CASSQWGALGYTF. The CDR3 DNA follows: TGTGCCAGCAGTCAATGGGGGGCGCTTGGCTACACCTTC.

The rearrangement uses TRBV19 and TRBJ1-1, with D possibly matching TRBD1 (6 bases). Germline V CDR1 and CDR2: LNHDA, SQIVND (reference sequence). V lost 2 bases and J 5 bases, leaving 12 bases between the germline ends. This CDR3 is 14 amino acids long. DNA of the CDR3: TGTGCCAGTAGTATACAGGCAGGGGATACTGAAGCTTTCTTT. It encodes CASSIQAGDTEAFF.

The chain couples TRBV19 to TRBJ2-3; D gene uncertain. CDR1 and CDR2 (germline): LNHDA, SQIVND (reference sequence). CDR3 length equals 15 residues. Trimming took off 3 bases at V and 1 base at J, with 11 bases between the two ends. The CDR3 here is CASSISKGRTDTQYF. CDR3 sequence (DNA): TGTGCCAGTAGTATCAGCAAAGGGCGCACAGATACGCAGTATTTT.

This chain links TRBV4-3 with TRBJ2-5; 14 bases line up with TRBD2. In germline, CDR1 is LGHNA, CDR2 YSLEER. Unmatched junction bases numbered 4, after V lost 4 bases and J lost 3 bases. The CDR3 runs 16 residues. This CDR3 is CASSPRLAGGKETQYF. The DNA of the CDR3 is TGCGCCAGCAGCCCAAGACTAGCGGGGGGGAAAGAGACCCAGTACTTC.

The chain carries TRBV6-6 and TRBJ1-5; D remains unclear. The germline V gene encodes CDR1 MNHNY and CDR2 SVGAGI (reference sequence). The CDR3 totals 13 residues. Trimming took 6 bases from V and 4 from J, leaving 10 bases between them. Here the CDR3 DNA reads TGTGCCAGCAGCCGTGACACAAATCAGCCCCAGCATTTT. It encodes CASSRDTNQPQHF.

The CDR3 here is CASSQDPVPITDTQYF. The CDR3 DNA sequence: TGCGCCAGCAGCCAAGATCCTGTCCCTATCACAGATACGCAGTATTTT. V is TRBV4-1 and J is TRBJ2-3; D gene unclear. Germline CDR1 MGHRA, CDR2 YSYEKL. The CDR3 length is 16 residues. V was shortened by 0 bases and J by 2 bases, with 12 bases between the two germline ends.

V usage is TRBV10-3 and J usage is TRBJ2-7; 11 nucleotides line up with TRBD1. The V gene's germline CDR1 is ENHRY and CDR2 SYGVKD. After removal of 3 bases from V and 4 bases from J, the junction contained 5 bases not matched to a gene. CDR3 length equals 15 residues. The CDR3 is CAISDLDRGLYEQYF. The CDR3 coding sequence is TGTGCCATCAGTGATTTGGACAGGGGGCTTTACGAGCAGTACTTC.

V usage is TRBV6-1 and J usage is TRBJ2-1, with a weak D call TRBD2 (6 bases). CDR1 and CDR2 (germline): MNHNS, SASEGT. The V end was cut by 7 bases, the J end by 9 bases, with 13 bases between. This CDR3 is built from 12 residues. The CDR3 nucleotides are TGTGCCAGCATTGAGGGAGCGGGTGAGCAGTTCTTC. Translated, it gives CASIEGAGEQFF.

The chain recombines TRBV4-1 with TRBJ2-7, with 10 bases identical to TRBD1. The J segment lost 0 bases and the V segment lost 4 bases, leaving 9 bases of the junction unmatched. This CDR3 comprises 17 residues. Germline CDR1 reads MGHRA; CDR2 reads YSYEKL. For the CDR3, the DNA is TGCGCCAGCAGCCTCCCGGCCGGGACAGGGGTCTCCTACGAGCAGTACTTC. This translates into CASSLPAGTGVSYEQYF.

The chain uses TRBV11-2 and TRBJ2-5, with TRBD2 identical over 7 bases. The germline V gene has CDR1 SGHAT and CDR2 FQNNGV. The CDR3 is 14 amino acids. The junction had 3 bases not matched to a gene; V was cut back by 4 bases and J by 1 base. The CDR3 DNA follows: TGTGCCAGCAGCTGGGGGGGGGTCCAAGAGACCCAGTACTTC. Translation gives CASSWGGVQETQYF.

The chain employs TRBV5-1 and TRBJ2-7; possible D gene TRBD2, 5 bases. Trimming cost V 4 bases and J 0 bases, with 14 bases left between them. The CDR3 extends over 15 amino acids. Germline CDR1 SGHRS, CDR2 YFSETQ. This chain's CDR3 is CASSRTGESSYEQYF. The CDR3 DNA reads TGCGCCAGCAGCCGAACCGGGGAAAGCTCCTACGAGCAGTACTTC.

The rearrangement joins TRBV19 to TRBJ1-1, with D unclear. V gave up 3 bases and J gave up 7 bases, with 12 bases separating them. The CDR3 covers 13 residues. Per the germline V gene, CDR1 is LNHDA and CDR2 is SQIVND (reference sequence). This chain's CDR3 is CASSINTQYEAFF. The CDR3 nucleotides are TGTGCCAGTAGTATCAACACCCAATATGAAGCTTTCTTT.

The V gene is TRBV21-1, the J gene TRBJ2-1; the table's D call, TRBD1, was not checked against the DNA. TRBV21-1 is recorded as a pseudogene. The CDR3 has 16 amino acids. This chain's CDR3 is CASSRPRQTSGNEQFF. In DNA form, the CDR3 reads TGTGCCAGCAGTCGACCCCGACAGACCTCGGGCAATGAGCAGTTCTTC.

V gene TRBV4-2 combines with J gene TRBJ2-7; perhaps TRBD2 as D (6 bases). V was pared by 0 bases and J by 6 bases, with 15 bases between. The CDR3 is 15 residues long. CDR1 and CDR2 (germline): LGHNA, YNFKEQ. The CDR3 DNA reads TGTGCCAGCAGCCAAGATCCGGGAGCGCTCCGCGAGCAGTACTTC. The encoded protein is CASSQDPGALREQYF.

The chain joins TRBV28 to TRBJ2-1; TRBD1 or TRBD2 may be the D gene (5 bases each). Germline V lookup: CDR1 MDHEN, CDR2 SYDVKM. V was shortened by 2 bases and J by 9 bases, with 17 bases between the two germline ends. The CDR3 is made up of 15 amino acids. CDR3 sequence reads: CASSLPGPGRGEQFF. For the CDR3, the DNA is TGTGCCAGCAGTTTACCAGGACCGGGGCGCGGTGAGCAGTTCTTC.